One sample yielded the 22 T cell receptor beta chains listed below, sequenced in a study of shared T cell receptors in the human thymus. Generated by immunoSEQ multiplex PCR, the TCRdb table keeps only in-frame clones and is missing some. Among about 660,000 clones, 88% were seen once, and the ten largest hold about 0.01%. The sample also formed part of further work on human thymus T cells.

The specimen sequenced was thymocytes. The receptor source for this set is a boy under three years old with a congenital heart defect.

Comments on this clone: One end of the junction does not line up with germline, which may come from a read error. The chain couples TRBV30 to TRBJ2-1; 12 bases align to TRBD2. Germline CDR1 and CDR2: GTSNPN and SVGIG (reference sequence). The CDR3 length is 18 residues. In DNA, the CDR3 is TGTGCCTGGGGTGTAAGGGCTAGCGGGAGGGCGGGCTACAATGAGCAGTTCTTC. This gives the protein CAWGVRASGRAGYNEQFF.

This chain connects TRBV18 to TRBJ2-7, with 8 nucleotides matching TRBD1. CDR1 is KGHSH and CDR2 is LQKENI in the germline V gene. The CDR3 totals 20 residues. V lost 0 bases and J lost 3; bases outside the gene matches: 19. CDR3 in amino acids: CASSPPSYGVGDRIVYEQYF. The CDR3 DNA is TGTGCCAGCTCACCACCGAGCTATGGTGTAGGGGACAGGATTGTCTACGAGCAGTACTTC.

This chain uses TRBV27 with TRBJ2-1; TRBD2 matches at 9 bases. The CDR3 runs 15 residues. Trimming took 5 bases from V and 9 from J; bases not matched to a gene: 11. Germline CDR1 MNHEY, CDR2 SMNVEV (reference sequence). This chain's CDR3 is CASSRLAGALAEQFF. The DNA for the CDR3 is TGTGCCAGCAGTCGATTAGCGGGGGCCCTCGCTGAGCAGTTCTTC.

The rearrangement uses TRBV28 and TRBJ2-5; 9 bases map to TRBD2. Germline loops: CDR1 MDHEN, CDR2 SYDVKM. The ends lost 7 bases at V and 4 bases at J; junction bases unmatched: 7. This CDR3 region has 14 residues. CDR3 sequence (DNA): TGTGCCAGCATGGCGGGAGGGCCCTCAGAGACCCAGTACTTC. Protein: CASMAGGPSETQYF.

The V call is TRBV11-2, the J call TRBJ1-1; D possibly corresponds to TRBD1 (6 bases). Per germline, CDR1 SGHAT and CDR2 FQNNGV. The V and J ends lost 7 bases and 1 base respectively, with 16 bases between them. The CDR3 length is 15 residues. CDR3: CASNGGGGPNTEAFF. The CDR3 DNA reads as TGTGCCAGCAACGGAGGGGGGGGCCCGAACACTGAAGCTTTCTTT.

CDR3 in amino acids: CASSPGHGSNQPQHF. The CDR3 DNA sequence: TGTGCCAGCAGCCCGGGACACGGAAGCAATCAGCCCCAGCATTTT. The chain has TRBV11-3 and TRBJ1-5, with D maybe TRBD1 (6 bases). V gave up 5 bases and J gave up 1 base, with 12 bases separating them. The CDR3 loop spans 15 amino acids. Germline assignment: CDR1 SGHNT and CDR2 YENEEA. Drawing the rest from reference TRBV11-3 and TRBJ1-5, the complete variable domain is EAGVVQSPRYKIIEKKQPVAFWCNPISGHNTLYWYLQNLGQGPELLIRYENEEAVDDSQLPKDRFSAERLKGVDSTLKIQPAELGDSAVYLCASSPGHGSNQPQHFGDGTRLSIL.

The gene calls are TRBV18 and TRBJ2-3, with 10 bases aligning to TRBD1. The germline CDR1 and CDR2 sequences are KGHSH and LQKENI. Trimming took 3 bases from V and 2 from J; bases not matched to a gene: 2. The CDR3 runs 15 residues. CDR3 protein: CASSPDRGFTDTQYF. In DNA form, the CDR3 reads TGTGCCAGCTCACCGGACAGGGGGTTCACAGATACGCAGTATTTT. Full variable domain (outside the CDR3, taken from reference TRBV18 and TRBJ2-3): NAGVMQNPRHLVRRRGQEARLRCSPMKGHSHVYWYRQLPEEGLKFMVYLQKENIIDESGMPKERFSAEFPKEGPSILRIQQVVRGDSAAYFCASSPDRGFTDTQYFGPGTRLTVL.

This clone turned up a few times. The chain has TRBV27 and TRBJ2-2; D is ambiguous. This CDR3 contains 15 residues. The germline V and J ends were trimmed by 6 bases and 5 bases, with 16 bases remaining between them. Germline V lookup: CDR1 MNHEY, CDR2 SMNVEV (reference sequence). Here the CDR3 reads CASSTYLNGTGELFF. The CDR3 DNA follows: TGTGCCAGCAGCACTTATCTTAACGGTACCGGGGAGCTGTTTTTT.

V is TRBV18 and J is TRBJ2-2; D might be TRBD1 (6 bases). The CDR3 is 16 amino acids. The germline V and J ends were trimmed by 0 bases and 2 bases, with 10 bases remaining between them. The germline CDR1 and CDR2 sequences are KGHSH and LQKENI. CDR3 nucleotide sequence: TGTGCCAGCTCACCACCGCAGGGGCCCAACACCGGGGAGCTGTTTTTT. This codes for CASSPPQGPNTGELFF. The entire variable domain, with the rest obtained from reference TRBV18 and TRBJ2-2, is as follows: NAGVMQNPRHLVRRRGQEARLRCSPMKGHSHVYWYRQLPEEGLKFMVYLQKENIIDESGMPKERFSAEFPKEGPSILRIQQVVRGDSAAYFCASSPPQGPNTGELFFGEGSRLTVL.

The CDR3 here is CASSAGLAVQETQYF. Here the CDR3 DNA reads TGTGCCAGCAGCGCGGGACTAGCGGTCCAAGAGACCCAGTACTTC. The J gene is TRBJ2-5, the V gene TRBV11-2; TRBD2 aligns across 11 bases. The V segment lost 5 bases and the J segment 1 base; nucleotides outside the gene matches: 3. Germline values: CDR1 SGHAT, CDR2 FQNNGV. The CDR3 runs 15 residues.

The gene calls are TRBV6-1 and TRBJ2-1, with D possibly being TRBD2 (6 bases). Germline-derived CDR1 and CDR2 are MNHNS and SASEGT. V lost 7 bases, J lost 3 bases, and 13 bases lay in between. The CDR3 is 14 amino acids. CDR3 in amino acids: CASTPGTDYNEQFF. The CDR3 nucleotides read TGTGCCAGCACCCCCGGGACTGACTACAATGAGCAGTTCTTC.

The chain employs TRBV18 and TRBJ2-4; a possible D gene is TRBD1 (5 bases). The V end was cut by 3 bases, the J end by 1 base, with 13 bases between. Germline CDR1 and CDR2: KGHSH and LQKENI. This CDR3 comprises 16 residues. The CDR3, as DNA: TGTGCCAGCTCACCCGGCCGCAGGGATGCCAAAAACATTCAGTACTTC. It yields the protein CASSPGRRDAKNIQYF. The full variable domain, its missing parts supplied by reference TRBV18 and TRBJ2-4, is NAGVMQNPRHLVRRRGQEARLRCSPMKGHSHVYWYRQLPEEGLKFMVYLQKENIIDESGMPKERFSAEFPKEGPSILRIQQVVRGDSAAYFCASSPGRRDAKNIQYFGAGTRLSVL.

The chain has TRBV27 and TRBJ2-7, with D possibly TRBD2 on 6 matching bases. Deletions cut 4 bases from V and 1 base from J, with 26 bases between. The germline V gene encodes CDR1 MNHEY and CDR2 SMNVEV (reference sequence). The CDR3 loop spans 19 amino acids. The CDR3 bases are TGTGCCAGCAGTTACCCCCCCGGGTCCTCGCGGGGTGGGTCCTACGAGCAGTACTTC. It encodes CASSYPPGSSRGGSYEQYF.

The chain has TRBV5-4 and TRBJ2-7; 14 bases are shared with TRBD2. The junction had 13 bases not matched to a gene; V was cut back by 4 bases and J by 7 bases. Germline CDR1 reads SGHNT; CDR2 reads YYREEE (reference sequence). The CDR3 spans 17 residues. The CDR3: CASSPRPRLAGGGEQYF. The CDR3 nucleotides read TGTGCCAGCAGCCCCCGGCCCCGACTAGCGGGAGGGGGAGAGCAGTACTTC.

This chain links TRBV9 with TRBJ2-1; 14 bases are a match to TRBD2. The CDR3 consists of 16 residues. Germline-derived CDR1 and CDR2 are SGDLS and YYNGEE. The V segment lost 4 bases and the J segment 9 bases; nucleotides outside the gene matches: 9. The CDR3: CASSPRGTSGSSEQFF. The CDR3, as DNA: TGTGCCAGCAGCCCCAGAGGGACTAGCGGGAGTAGTGAGCAGTTCTTC.

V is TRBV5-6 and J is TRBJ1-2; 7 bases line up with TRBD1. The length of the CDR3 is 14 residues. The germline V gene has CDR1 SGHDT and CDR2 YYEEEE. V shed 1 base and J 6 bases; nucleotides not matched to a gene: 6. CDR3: CASSLLGTADGYTF. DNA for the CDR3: TGTGCCAGCAGCTTGCTAGGGACAGCTGATGGCTACACCTTC.

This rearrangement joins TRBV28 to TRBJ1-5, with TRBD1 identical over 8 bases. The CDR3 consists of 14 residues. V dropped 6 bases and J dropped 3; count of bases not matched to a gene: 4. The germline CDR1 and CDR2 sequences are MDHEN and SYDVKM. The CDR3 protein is CASSRTGINQPQHF. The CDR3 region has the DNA TGTGCCAGCAGCCGGACAGGGATCAATCAGCCCCAGCATTTT.

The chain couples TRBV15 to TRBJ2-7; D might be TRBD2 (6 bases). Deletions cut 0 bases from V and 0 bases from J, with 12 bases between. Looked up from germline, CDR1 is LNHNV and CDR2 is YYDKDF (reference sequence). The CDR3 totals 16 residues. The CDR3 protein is CATSRDSGSGSYEQYF. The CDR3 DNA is TGTGCCACCAGCAGAGATTCGGGTAGCGGCTCCTACGAGCAGTACTTC.

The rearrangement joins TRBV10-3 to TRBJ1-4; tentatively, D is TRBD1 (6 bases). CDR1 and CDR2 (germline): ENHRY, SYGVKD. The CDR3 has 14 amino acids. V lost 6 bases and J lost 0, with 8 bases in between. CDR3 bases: TGTGCCATCAGAGCAGGGGCAACTAATGAAAAACTGTTTTTT. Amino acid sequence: CAIRAGATNEKLFF.

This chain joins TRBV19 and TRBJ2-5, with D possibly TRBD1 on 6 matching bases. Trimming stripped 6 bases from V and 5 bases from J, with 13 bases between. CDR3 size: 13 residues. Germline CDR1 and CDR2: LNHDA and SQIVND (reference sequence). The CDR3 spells CASRQQGWETQYF. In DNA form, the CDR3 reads TGTGCCAGTAGACAACAGGGTTGGGAGACCCAGTACTTC.

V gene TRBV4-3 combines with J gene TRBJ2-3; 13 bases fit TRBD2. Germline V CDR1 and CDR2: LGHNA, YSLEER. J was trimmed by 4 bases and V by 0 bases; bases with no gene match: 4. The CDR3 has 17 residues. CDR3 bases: TGCGCCAGCAGCCAAGATAGACTAGCGGGAGGCCCAGATACGCAGTATTTT. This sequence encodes CASSQDRLAGGPDTQYF.

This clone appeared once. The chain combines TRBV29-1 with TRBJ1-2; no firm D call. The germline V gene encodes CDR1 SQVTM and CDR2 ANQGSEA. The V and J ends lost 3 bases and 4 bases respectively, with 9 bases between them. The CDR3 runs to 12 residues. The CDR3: CSVEVGSYGYTF. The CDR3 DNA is TGCAGCGTTGAGGTGGGCTCCTATGGCTACACCTTC.